This record concerns one TCR beta chain sequence. Its antigen is unidentified. The data derive from a study of cytomegalovirus exposure and HLA in healthy donors. Regarding the study as a whole: A later analysis found most CMV-associated TCR beta chains apparently HLA-restricted.

The PCR ran on 60 Vbeta and 13 Jbeta primers. Sequencing was performed with immunoSEQ multiplex PCR; in TCRdb, only in-frame clones are kept and a portion is missing. There are roughly 100,000 clones in the sample; around 73% occur only once, and approximately 1.3% lies in the top ten. When sampled, the donors appeared nominally healthy, though they likely had unrecorded immune exposures. The V gene end was trimmed by 9 bases and the J gene end by 3 bases; junction bases not matched to a gene: 7. This CDR3 region has 13 residues. In germline, CDR1 is MNHNY, CDR2 SVGAGI (reference sequence). Sequenced input: PBMCs. The chain couples TRBV6-6 to TRBJ2-7; 8 bases are a match to TRBD1. This receptor was obtained from a man aged 25-40 years in good health and CMV-seronegative. The CDR3 spells CASRGQDHYEQYF. The CDR3 bases are TGTGCCAGTAGGGGACAGGACCACTACGAGCAGTACTTC.